Listed here is a single TCR beta chain. The data belong to a study of cytomegalovirus exposure and HLA in healthy donors. Per germline, CDR1 LNHDA and CDR2 SQIVND (reference sequence). Between the trimmed V and J ends, which lost 1 base and 4 bases, there was a span of 7 bases. This CDR3 region has 13 residues. TCRdb keeps only in-frame clones here, not all; method: immunoSEQ multiplex PCR. Here the sample spans about 240,000 clones, about 90% being singletons. Sample: PBMCs. This chain connects TRBV19 to TRBJ1-2, with D possibly being TRBD1 (5 bases). The TCR comes from a young woman in good health and CMV-seropositive. The CDR3 coding sequence is TGTGCCAGTAGTATAGGGCAGGGCTATGGCTACACCTTC. Residues: CASSIGQGYGYTF.